These 2 T cell receptor beta chains were sequenced from one sample in a study of shared clonotypes between healthy human individuals (dated by TCRdb to 2018 to 2021). Libraries were prepared through the immunoSEQ multiplex PCR assay. Held by TCRdb, this immuneACCESS table contains in-frame sequences only and omits some clones. Under half of the omission traces to an unresolved V gene where checked; the cause of the rest is unknown. The sample has about 600,000 clones on record, around 97% of them singletons. Of the sample, less than 0.065% is held by the ten largest clones. Source material: naive CD4+ T cells sorted from blood. Per the publication, the cell subset or site label means: CD45RA+ positively selected. Every receptor here comes from a woman aged 25 to 39 in good health.

The rearrangement links TRBV6-5 to TRBJ1-5; 8 nucleotides align to TRBD1. Trimming removed 6 bases from V and 2 bases from J; junction bases left unmatched: 6. CDR3 length: 15 residues. Germline assignment: CDR1 MNHEY and CDR2 SVGAGI. The CDR3 reads CASRKQGEGNQPQHF. The CDR3 nucleotides are TGTGCCAGCAGGAAACAGGGGGAAGGCAATCAGCCCCAGCATTTT.

This chain uses TRBV19 with TRBJ1-1, with unresolved D. Trimming took off 10 bases at V and 1 base at J, with 10 bases between the two ends. The CDR3 consists of 12 residues. Germline V CDR1 and CDR2: LNHDA, SQIVND (reference sequence). The CDR3 nucleotides read TGTGCCACCCAGAAGGGGAACACTGAAGCTTTCTTT. Translating it yields CATQKGNTEAFF.